The next 7 T cell receptor beta chains were all read from a single sample in a study of sequential checkpoint blockade in melanoma. Treatment reported: randomized to nivolumab then ipilimumab (arm A) or the reverse (arm B). Using immunoSEQ multiplex PCR, the repertoire was profiled, and TCRdb retains in-frame clones only, with some absent. The data show just over 6,000 clones, roughly 23% seen once. Material: tumor tissue (inferred from file names), obtained from a patient given nivolumab and ipilimumab in sequence. The receptors shown here come from a human donor with melanoma.

This clone was counted at least ten times. The J gene is TRBJ2-7, the V gene TRBV6-8; the D is unclear. Germline V CDR1 and CDR2: MNHGY, SAAAGT. This CDR3 comprises 14 residues. Trimming pared 0 bases from V and 3 bases from J, leaving 9 bases between. CDR3 in amino acids: CASSYSGYFYEQYF. CDR3 DNA sequence: TGTGCCAGCAGTTACTCAGGGTATTTCTACGAGCAGTACTTC.

This rearrangement joins TRBV18 to TRBJ1-2; D is unclear. Germline values: CDR1 KGHSH, CDR2 LQKENI. The V and J ends lost 3 bases and 8 bases respectively, with 19 bases between them. This CDR3 region has 15 residues. CDR3 DNA sequence: TGTGCCAGCTCACCTAACTCGGGGTCGGCTGGCGGCTACACCTTC. Protein product: CASSPNSGSAGGYTF.

The chain links TRBV12-5 to TRBJ2-5, with D perhaps being TRBD1 or TRBD2 (5 bases each). The V gene's germline CDR1 is LGHNT and CDR2 FRNRAP. The CDR3 is made up of 14 amino acids. The CDR3 reads CASQEVDGGETQYF. CDR3 bases: TGTGCCAGCCAGGAAGTGGATGGGGGAGAGACCCAGTACTTC. The full variable domain, completed using reference TRBV12-5 and TRBJ2-5, is DARVTQTPRHKVTEMGQEVTMRCQPILGHNTVFWYRQTMMQGLELLAYFRNRAPLDDSGMPKDRFSAEMPDATLATLKIQPSEPRDSAVYFCASQEVDGGETQYFGPGTRLLVL.

This clone was found many times. This chain links TRBV7-1 with TRBJ2-7; D uncertain. TRBV7-1 is placed among ORFs of uncertain function. V was trimmed by 5 bases and J by 3 bases, leaving 11 bases between them. This CDR3 contains 13 residues. CDR3 residues: CASSRAIDYEQYF. Here the CDR3 DNA reads TGTGCCAGCAGCCGGGCTATCGACTACGAGCAGTACTTC.

V gene TRBV10-1 combines with J gene TRBJ2-1; TRBD2 agrees at 10 bases. The CDR3 contains 16 residues. Germline CDR1 and CDR2: WNHNN and SYGVQD (reference sequence). V shed 3 bases, J shed 5 bases, and the junction held 7 bases outside the gene matches. The CDR3 DNA sequence: TGCGCCAGCAGTGATAGGAGGAGCGGGAGGGACAATGAGCAGTTCTTC. Its protein is CASSDRRSGRDNEQFF.

Relative to its sample, this clone is medium-sized. The CDR3: CAFDHSSYEQYF. In DNA, the CDR3 is TGTGCCTTCGACCACTCGTCCTACGAGCAGTACTTC. The rearrangement uses TRBV30 and TRBJ2-7; D is unresolved. The germline gives CDR1 GTSNPN, CDR2 SVGIG (reference sequence). V lost 7 bases and J lost 1, with 11 bases in between. The CDR3 is 12 amino acids.

This clone turned up a few times. The V and J genes are TRBV6-8 and TRBJ1-2; no firm D call. This CDR3 spans 16 amino acids. Germline values: CDR1 MNHGY, CDR2 SAAAGT. Trimming pared 0 bases from V and 5 bases from J, leaving 16 bases between. In nucleotides, the CDR3 is TGTGCCAGCAGTTACTCGACGGGTTTCGGTTGGTATGGCTACACCTTC. Protein product: CASSYSTGFGWYGYTF.